The 24 T cell receptor beta chains reported below all come from one sample, sequenced in a study of blood T cell repertoires in COVID-19. Some clones are missing from TCRdb's copy, which holds only in-frame ones; the method was immunoSEQ multiplex PCR. The sample shows fewer than 200,000 clones, around 80% of them seen only once. Source material: PBMCs or T cells enriched from blood (not recorded which). Receptors originate from a woman in her 70s in a cohort exposed to, infected with or recovered from COVID-19 (not recorded which).

This clone was detected only once. V usage is TRBV5-1 and J usage is TRBJ2-3, with D maybe TRBD2 (6 bases). The germline gives CDR1 SGHRS, CDR2 YFSETQ. This CDR3 is 16 amino acids long. V was cut by 0 bases and J by 2 bases, with 13 bases left in between. CDR3 sequence (DNA): TGCGCCAGCAGCTTGGCCGCTGCGCGGGACACAGATACGCAGTATTTT. It translates to CASSLAAARDTDTQYF.

CDR3 in amino acids: CASDTGGSYEQYF. As DNA, the CDR3 is TGTGCCAGCGACACGGGGGGCTCCTACGAGCAGTACTTC. The chain recombines TRBV18 with TRBJ2-7, with 7 bases fitting TRBD2. CDR3 length: 13 amino acids. Per the germline V gene, CDR1 is KGHSH and CDR2 is LQKENI. V lost 8 bases, J lost 0 bases, and 4 bases stayed unmatched.

This clone was counted only a few times. This rearrangement joins TRBV19 to TRBJ2-1; D is undetermined. Trimming took off 0 bases at V and 7 bases at J, with 7 bases between the two ends. Per the germline V gene, CDR1 is LNHDA and CDR2 is SQIVND (reference sequence). The CDR3 runs 13 residues. CDR3 DNA: TGTGCCAGTAGTATAGATGTTATAAATGAGCAGTTCTTC. Amino acid sequence: CASSIDVINEQFF. Full variable domain (outside the CDR3, taken from reference TRBV19 and TRBJ2-1): DGGITQSPKYLFRKEGQNVTLSCEQNLNHDAMYWYRQDPGQGLRLIYYSQIVNDFQKGDIAEGYSVSREKKESFPLTVTSAQKNPTAFYLCASSIDVINEQFFGPGTRLTVL.

The J gene is TRBJ2-5, the V gene TRBV5-1, with D perhaps TRBD1 (6 bases). The CDR3 has 14 residues. With 2 bases removed from V and 3 bases from J, the gap between germline ends came to 11 bases. Germline CDR1 is SGHRS and CDR2 is YFSETQ. The CDR3 DNA sequence: TGCGCCAGCAGCTTTTGGGGGCATGAAGAGACCCAGTACTTC. Its translation: CASSFWGHEETQYF.

V gene TRBV20-1 combines with J gene TRBJ2-1, with 10 bases fitting TRBD2. Germline-derived CDR1 and CDR2 are DFQATT and SNEGSKA (reference sequence). The CDR3 is made up of 13 amino acids. With 3 bases clipped from V and 12 bases from J, the junction kept 8 bases outside the gene matches. The CDR3 coding sequence is TGCAGTGCTAGTCCGGGGACTAGCGTAAGGCAGTTCTTC. Translating it yields CSASPGTSVRQFF.

The chain is built from TRBV11-3 and TRBJ2-7; D is possibly TRBD2 (6 bases). V was pared by 10 bases and J by 4 bases, with 11 bases between. CDR3 length equals 11 residues. Germline V gives CDR1 SGHNT, CDR2 YENEEA. CDR3 nucleotide sequence: TGTGCCACCGGGGCGGGGTACGAGCAGTACTTC. This gives the protein CATGAGYEQYF.

This chain uses TRBV27 with TRBJ2-1; D uncertain. V lost 6 bases, J lost 0 bases, and 6 bases lay in between. This CDR3 comprises 13 residues. Germline values: CDR1 MNHEY, CDR2 SMNVEV (reference sequence). The CDR3 sequence is CASRGSSYNEQFF. CDR3 nucleotides: TGTGCCAGCAGGGGCAGCTCCTACAATGAGCAGTTCTTC.

The chain couples TRBV7-2 to TRBJ1-5; a possible D gene is TRBD1 (6 bases). The CDR3 loop spans 15 amino acids. V was clipped by 5 bases and J by 1 base, with 12 bases between them. From germline, CDR1 is SGHTA and CDR2 FQGNSA. The CDR3 spells CASSPGQTSNQPQHF. The CDR3, as DNA: TGTGCCAGCAGCCCCGGACAGACGAGCAATCAGCCCCAGCATTTT.

This chain connects TRBV29-1 to TRBJ2-1; D perhaps matches TRBD2 (6 bases). Deletions cut 1 base from V and 9 bases from J, with 13 bases between. Germline-derived CDR1 and CDR2 are SQVTM and ANQGSEA. The CDR3 covers 13 residues. The CDR3 sequence: CSVEARERGEQFF. The CDR3 DNA sequence: TGCAGCGTTGAAGCCCGGGAGAGGGGTGAGCAGTTCTTC.

The chain couples TRBV11-3 to TRBJ2-1; 9 positions match TRBD2. Germline values: CDR1 SGHNT, CDR2 YENEEA. The ends lost 4 bases at V and 7 bases at J; junction bases unmatched: 8. There are 15 residues in the CDR3. The CDR3 DNA sequence: TGTGCCAGCAGCTCACTTGCGGGAGGGCAAAATGAGCAGTTCTTC. Encoded protein: CASSSLAGGQNEQFF.

V is TRBV6-4 and J is TRBJ2-3; 10 bases are shared with TRBD2. The CDR3 runs 16 residues. Germline CDR1 MRHNA, CDR2 SNTAGT. Losses at the gene ends were 3 bases for V and 5 bases for J; bases not matched to a gene: 8. In DNA, the CDR3 is TGTGCCAGCAGTGAGGCTAGCGGGAGAACGGGAGATACGCAGTATTTT. Translation: CASSEASGRTGDTQYF.

This clone turned up a few times. The chain carries TRBV5-3 and TRBJ2-3; 14 bases agree with TRBD2. TRBV5-3 is an ORF, and what it does is uncertain. V lost 0 bases, J lost 4 bases, and 4 bases stayed unmatched. The CDR3 runs to 17 residues. This CDR3 is CARSLAGTSGSADTQYF. In nucleotides, the CDR3 is TGTGCCAGAAGCTTGGCCGGGACTAGCGGGAGTGCAGATACGCAGTATTTT.

CDR3 sequence reads: CASSIRGQEEYEQYF. The CDR3 DNA is TGTGCCAGTAGTATCCGTGGTCAGGAGGAGTACGAGCAGTACTTC. The chain couples TRBV19 to TRBJ2-7, with a possible D match to TRBD2 (5 bases). Germline V CDR1 and CDR2: LNHDA, SQIVND (reference sequence). The CDR3 totals 15 residues. Between the trimmed V and J ends, which lost 3 bases and 4 bases, there was a span of 16 bases. Combining the CDR3 with reference TRBV19 and TRBJ2-7 gives the whole variable domain DGGITQSPKYLFRKEGQNVTLSCEQNLNHDAMYWYRQDPGQGLRLIYYSQIVNDFQKGDIAEGYSVSREKKESFPLTVTSAQKNPTAFYLCASSIRGQEEYEQYFGPGTRLTVT.

The CDR3 is CASSFSGLAGGYEQYF. In nucleotides, the CDR3 is TGTGCCAGCAGTTTTTCCGGACTAGCGGGAGGGTACGAGCAGTACTTC. This sequence joins TRBV27 and TRBJ2-7; 15 bases align to TRBD2. CDR1 and CDR2 (germline): MNHEY, SMNVEV (reference sequence). V was clipped by 3 bases and J by 4 bases; unmatched bases: 4. CDR3 length equals 16 residues.

This chain links TRBV15 with TRBJ2-3; D might be TRBD2 (5 bases). The CDR3 runs 16 residues. The V end lost 1 base, the J end lost 1 base, and 12 bases lay between the germline ends. Germline-derived CDR1 and CDR2 are LNHNV and YYDKDF (reference sequence). The CDR3 protein is CATSRGVAPGTDTQYF. The CDR3 DNA sequence: TGTGCCACCAGCAGAGGGGTAGCGCCAGGCACAGATACGCAGTATTTT.

V and J are TRBV10-3 and TRBJ1-1; TRBD1 agrees at 8 bases. The CDR3 extends over 14 amino acids. The V gene's germline CDR1 is ENHRY and CDR2 SYGVKD. V gave up 6 bases and J gave up 3 bases; unmatched junction bases: 6. For the CDR3, the DNA is TGTGCCATCAGGACAGGGGTGGGTTACACTGAAGCTTTCTTT. Residues: CAIRTGVGYTEAFF.

The table lists this clone with a count of one. The J gene is TRBJ2-7, the V gene TRBV29-1; TRBD1 matches 8 bases. Germline V gene lookup returns CDR1 SQVTM and CDR2 ANQGSEA. V gave up 6 bases and J gave up 2 bases; unmatched junction bases: 6. The CDR3 loop spans 13 amino acids. The CDR3 DNA follows: TGCAGCGTAAGGACAGGGTCAACCTACGAGCAGTACTTC. As protein: CSVRTGSTYEQYF.

V usage is TRBV19 and J usage is TRBJ1-3, with 8 bases that match TRBD1. Germline V gene sequence: CDR1 LNHDA, CDR2 SQIVND (reference sequence). Unmatched junction bases numbered 6, after V lost 5 bases and J lost 0 bases. This CDR3 is built from 16 residues. The CDR3 sequence: CASSGYRGSSGNTIYF. The CDR3 bases are TGTGCCAGTAGTGGATACAGGGGGTCCTCTGGAAACACCATATATTTT.

This rearrangement joins TRBV6-5 to TRBJ2-1; possibly TRBD1 for D (5 bases). In germline, CDR1 is MNHEY, CDR2 SVGAGI. The CDR3 spans 13 residues. The V end was cut by 6 bases, the J end by 4 bases, with 10 bases between. CDR3 protein: CASRWGGYNEQFF. As DNA, the CDR3 is TGTGCCAGCAGGTGGGGCGGATACAATGAGCAGTTCTTC.

The CDR3 is CSASTSGRTDTQYF. The CDR3 nucleotides read TGCAGTGCTAGTACTAGCGGACGCACAGATACGCAGTATTTT. The chain uses TRBV20-1 and TRBJ2-3; 8 positions match TRBD2. The CDR3 sequence is 14 residues long. The trim removed 3 bases at V and 1 base at J, leaving 3 bases unmatched. CDR1 and CDR2 from the germline V gene are DFQATT and SNEGSKA (reference sequence).

J is TRBJ2-1 and V is TRBV24-1; 16 bases line up with TRBD2. This CDR3 has 16 amino acids. The V gene end was trimmed by 8 bases and the J gene end by 7 bases; junction bases not matched to a gene: 7. CDR1 and CDR2 (germline): KGHDR, SFDVKD. This chain's CDR3 is CATTGTSGREKNEQFF. As DNA, the CDR3 is TGTGCCACCACTGGGACTAGCGGGAGGGAGAAGAATGAGCAGTTCTTC.

The V and J genes are TRBV6-4 and TRBJ2-3, with TRBD2 matching 9 bases. The CDR3 sequence is 16 residues long. V was clipped by 6 bases and J by 1 base; unmatched bases: 8. Germline CDR1 MRHNA, CDR2 SNTAGT. As DNA, the CDR3 is TGTGCCAGCAGCCTGGACCGGACTAGCGGCACAGATACGCAGTATTTT. The encoded protein is CASSLDRTSGTDTQYF.

The chain joins TRBV5-8 to TRBJ2-7, with 9 nucleotides matching TRBD1. Looked up from germline, CDR1 is SGHTS and CDR2 is YDEGEE. J gave up 3 bases and V 4 bases, and 11 bases lay outside the gene matches. There are 16 residues in the CDR3. DNA for the CDR3: TGTGCCAGCAGCCATGGGAGGGGGACAGGGTTCTACGAGCAGTACTTC. It specifies CASSHGRGTGFYEQYF.

This clone showed up just once. CDR3 DNA: TGTGCCAGCAAGGACCAGGACATTGGAGATACGCAGTATTTT. Translated, it gives CASKDQDIGDTQYF. The V gene is TRBV27, the J gene TRBJ2-3; tentatively, D is TRBD1 (5 bases). CDR3 length: 14 residues. Germline CDR1 MNHEY, CDR2 SMNVEV (reference sequence). V was clipped by 7 bases and J by 5 bases, with 16 bases between them.